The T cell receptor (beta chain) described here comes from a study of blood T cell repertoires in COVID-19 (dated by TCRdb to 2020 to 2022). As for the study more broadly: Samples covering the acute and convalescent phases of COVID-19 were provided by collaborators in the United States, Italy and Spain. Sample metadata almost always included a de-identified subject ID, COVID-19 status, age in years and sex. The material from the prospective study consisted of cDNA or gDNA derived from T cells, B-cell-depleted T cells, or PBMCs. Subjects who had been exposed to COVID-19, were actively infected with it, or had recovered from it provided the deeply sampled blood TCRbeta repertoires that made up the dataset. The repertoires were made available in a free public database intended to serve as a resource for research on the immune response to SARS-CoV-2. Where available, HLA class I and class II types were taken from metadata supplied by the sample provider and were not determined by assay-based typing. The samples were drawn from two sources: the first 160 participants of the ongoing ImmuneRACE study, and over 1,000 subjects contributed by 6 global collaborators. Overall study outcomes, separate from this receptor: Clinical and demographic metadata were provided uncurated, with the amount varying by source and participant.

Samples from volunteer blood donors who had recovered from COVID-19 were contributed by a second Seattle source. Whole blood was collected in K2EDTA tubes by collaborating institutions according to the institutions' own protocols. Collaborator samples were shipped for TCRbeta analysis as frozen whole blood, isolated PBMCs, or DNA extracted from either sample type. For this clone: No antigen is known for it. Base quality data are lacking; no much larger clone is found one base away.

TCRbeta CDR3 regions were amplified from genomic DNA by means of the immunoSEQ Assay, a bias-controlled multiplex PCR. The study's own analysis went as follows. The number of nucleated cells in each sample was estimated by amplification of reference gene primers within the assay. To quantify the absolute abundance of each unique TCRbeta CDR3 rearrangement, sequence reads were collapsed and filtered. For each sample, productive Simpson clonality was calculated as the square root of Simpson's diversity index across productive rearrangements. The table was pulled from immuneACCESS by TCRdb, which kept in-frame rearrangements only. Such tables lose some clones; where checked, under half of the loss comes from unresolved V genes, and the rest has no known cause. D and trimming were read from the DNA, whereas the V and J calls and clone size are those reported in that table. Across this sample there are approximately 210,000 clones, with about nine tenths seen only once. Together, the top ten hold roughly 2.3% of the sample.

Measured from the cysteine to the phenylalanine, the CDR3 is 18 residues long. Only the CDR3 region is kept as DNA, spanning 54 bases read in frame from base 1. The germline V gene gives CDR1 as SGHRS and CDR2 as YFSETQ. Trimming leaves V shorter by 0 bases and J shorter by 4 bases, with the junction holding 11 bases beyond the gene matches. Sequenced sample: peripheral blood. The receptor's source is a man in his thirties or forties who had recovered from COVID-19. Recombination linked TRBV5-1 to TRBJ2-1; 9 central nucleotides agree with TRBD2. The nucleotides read TGCGCCAGCAGCTTGGCCACTGCGGGGCGGGGGGGATACAATGAGCAGTTCTTC. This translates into CASSLATAGRGGYNEQFF.